Reported below is one T cell receptor beta chain. Assay: immunoSEQ multiplex PCR; the TCRdb copy retains only in-frame clones and omits some. The table includes around 21,000 clones, around 83% detected once. The data were taken from a study of OX40 agonist ivuxolimab in advanced cancers. The source of this sequence is an adult with an advanced solid tumor such as melanoma, head and neck, liver or kidney cancer. The sample in question was CD4+ or CD8+ T cells sorted from blood, obtained in a trial of the OX40 agonist ivuxolimab.

The DNA of the CDR3 is TGTGCCATCCGACAGAGACTGAACACTGAAGCTTTCTTT. As protein: CAIRQRLNTEAFF. This chain uses TRBV10-3 with TRBJ1-1; a weak D match, TRBD1 (5 bases). Germline lookup yields CDR1 ENHRY and CDR2 SYGVKD. The CDR3 runs 13 residues. Trimming removed 8 bases at V and 0 bases at J, with 10 bases between.